This TCR beta chain derives from a study of OX40 agonist ivuxolimab in advanced cancers. Overall study: Prior therapy, whether anti-PD-1, anti-PD-L1 or anti-CTLA-4, was allowed, and about 40% had some.

Trimming removed 9 bases from V and 10 bases from J, with 18 bases in between. The CDR3 has 12 residues. Germline values: CDR1 MNHNY, CDR2 SVGAGI (reference sequence). General study results and limits: The antigens recognized by the expanded peripheral T cells, that is their antigen specificity, were not determined.

Generated by immunoSEQ multiplex PCR, the TCRdb table keeps only in-frame clones and is missing some. The sample lists tens of thousands of clones, around 86% seen once, with about an eighth in the top ten. As for this clone: Its specificity is unknown.

This sample comprised CD4+ or CD8+ T cells sorted from blood, obtained in a trial of the OX40 agonist ivuxolimab. The TCR was taken from an adult with an advanced solid tumor such as melanoma, head and neck, liver or kidney cancer. This chain joins TRBV6-6 and TRBJ1-1; unclear D gene. Written as DNA, the CDR3 is TGTGCCAGTTCAACAGTCACCGATAGAGCTTTCTTT. Residues: CASSTVTDRAFF.